The source of this T cell receptor beta chain is a study of cytomegalovirus exposure and HLA in healthy donors. On this clone: The antigen is unknown.

J was trimmed by 0 bases and V by 4 bases; bases with no gene match: 5. The CDR3 is made up of 15 amino acids. The germline CDR1 and CDR2 sequences are SEHNR and FQNEAQ (reference sequence). Vbeta (60) and Jbeta (13) primers were used in the PCR. Method: immunoSEQ multiplex PCR; TCRdb's copy keeps in-frame clones and lacks some. The specimen's table records 150,000 to 200,000 clones. Study results and limitations: TRBV6-2, TRBV6-3 and some other V segments were excluded as indistinguishable.

This receptor was identified in a woman aged 18-29 years in good health and CMV-seropositive. The gene calls are TRBV7-9 and TRBJ2-5; 7 bases map to TRBD1. Sequenced sample: PBMCs. This CDR3 is CASSSRQGHQETQYF. CDR3 in DNA: TGTGCCAGCAGCTCCCGACAGGGCCACCAAGAGACCCAGTACTTC.